The 32 T cell receptor beta chains given below trace back to one sample, sequenced in a study of Tregs in tolerant kidney transplant recipients. This table comes from immunoSEQ multiplex PCR, and its TCRdb copy is limited to in-frame clones, with some not included. Of under 95,000 clones in the sample, around 93% were seen once. The source was Tregs from blood, collected before the transplant. These receptors originate from a human donor who received a combined kidney and bone marrow transplant.

Here the CDR3 DNA reads TGTGCCAGCTCACCACGACAGACCTCTGGGGCCAACGTCCTGACTTTC. This gives the protein CASSPRQTSGANVLTF. The V and J genes are TRBV18 and TRBJ2-6; maybe TRBD1 (5 bases). This CDR3 has 16 amino acids. V lost 1 base, J lost 0 bases, and 7 bases lay in between. Looked up from germline, CDR1 is KGHSH and CDR2 is LQKENI. Together with reference TRBV18 and TRBJ2-6, the CDR3 gives the full variable domain: NAGVMQNPRHLVRRRGQEARLRCSPMKGHSHVYWYRQLPEEGLKFMVYLQKENIIDESGMPKERFSAEFPKEGPSILRIQQVVRGDSAAYFCASSPRQTSGANVLTFGAGSRLTVL.

The V gene is TRBV7-2, the J gene TRBJ2-1, with D possibly matching TRBD2 (5 bases). CDR3 size: 14 residues. Trimming stripped 2 bases from V and 5 bases from J, with 10 bases between. Germline V gene lookup returns CDR1 SGHTA and CDR2 FQGNSA. The CDR3 loop is CASSLLGIHNEQFF. CDR3 DNA sequence: TGTGCCAGCAGCTTACTCGGGATTCACAATGAGCAGTTCTTC.

The gene calls are TRBV11-2 and TRBJ1-5; no firm D call. The CDR3 totals 13 residues. CDR1 is SGHAT, CDR2 FQNNGV, per germline. V dropped 2 bases and J dropped 5 bases, with 7 bases sitting between them. The CDR3 DNA reads as TGTGCCAGCAGCTTAATACTTGATCAGCCCCAGCATTTT. Amino acid sequence: CASSLILDQPQHF.

This chain links TRBV5-7 with TRBJ2-7; D assignment may be TRBD1 or TRBD2 (6 bases each). TRBV5-7 is filed as an ORF, its function uncertain. V was pared by 5 bases and J by 7 bases, with 10 bases between. The CDR3 sequence is 11 residues long. The chain's CDR3 is CASSWRGEQYF. The CDR3 DNA reads as TGTGCCAGCAGTTGGAGGGGGGAGCAGTACTTC.

CDR3 in amino acids: CASSVGATRGSGNTIYF. The CDR3 DNA is TGTGCCAGCAGCGTAGGGGCTACCAGGGGCTCTGGAAACACCATATATTTT. The chain recombines TRBV5-5 with TRBJ1-3; D is possibly TRBD1 (6 bases). Germline lookup yields CDR1 SGHKS and CDR2 YYEKEE (reference sequence). Deletions cut 4 bases from V and 0 bases from J, with 17 bases between. The CDR3 contains 17 residues.

This rearrangement joins TRBV11-2 to TRBJ2-1, with 8 bases that match TRBD1. Germline CDR1 and CDR2: SGHAT and FQNNGV. The CDR3 length is 16 residues. The V segment lost 6 bases and the J segment 1 base; nucleotides outside the gene matches: 8. The CDR3 protein is CASRRGQGVSYNEQFF. CDR3 nucleotides: TGTGCCAGCAGACGAGGACAGGGTGTTTCCTACAATGAGCAGTTCTTC.

The DNA of the CDR3 is TGTGCCAGCAGGGGGTGGGAACAGTACTTC. Translated: CASRGWEQYF. The V and J genes are TRBV27 and TRBJ2-4; no firm D call. The CDR3 runs to 10 residues. From germline, CDR1 is MNHEY and CDR2 SMNVEV (reference sequence). V was shortened by 6 bases and J by 13 bases, with 10 bases between the two germline ends.

The chain combines TRBV11-2 with TRBJ1-2; D is uncertain. The CDR3 spans 13 residues. Germline V gene sequence: CDR1 SGHAT, CDR2 FQNNGV. Trimming shortened V by 2 bases and J by 8 bases, and 12 bases separated the two germline ends. CDR3 amino acids: CASSLYLSGGYTF. The CDR3 coding sequence is TGTGCCAGCAGCTTATACCTTTCTGGCGGCTACACCTTC. The full variable domain, with the rest looked up from reference TRBV11-2 and TRBJ1-2, is EAGVAQSPRYKIIEKRQSVAFWCNPISGHATLYWYQQILGQGPKLLIQFQNNGVVDDSQLPKDRFSAERLKGVDSTLKIQPAKLEDSAVYLCASSLYLSGGYTFGSGTRLTVV.

The chain employs TRBV11-2 and TRBJ2-3, with D maybe TRBD2 (5 bases). The CDR3 has 12 amino acids. Germline CDR1 reads SGHAT; CDR2 reads FQNNGV. With 5 bases removed from V and 5 bases from J, the gap between germline ends came to 8 bases. CDR3 bases: TGTGCCAGCAGCCCCGGAGGAGATACGCAGTATTTT. It specifies CASSPGGDTQYF.

V and J are TRBV5-5 and TRBJ1-2; D is undetermined. The V gene's germline CDR1 is SGHKS and CDR2 YYEKEE (reference sequence). The V end lost 6 bases, the J end lost 1 base, and 10 bases lay between the germline ends. The CDR3 runs 13 residues. CDR3 loop: CASKQRINYGYTF. For the CDR3, the DNA is TGTGCCAGCAAACAGAGAATTAACTATGGCTACACCTTC.

The rearrangement joins TRBV4-2 to TRBJ2-1; 13 positions match TRBD2. Looked up from germline, CDR1 is LGHNA and CDR2 is YNFKEQ. With V trimmed by 3 bases and J by 0 bases, 8 bases remained unmatched. This CDR3 has 19 amino acids. Here the CDR3 reads CASSQRTSGGLTSYNEQFF. The CDR3 DNA sequence: TGTGCCAGCAGCCAGCGGACTAGCGGGGGACTTACCTCCTACAATGAGCAGTTCTTC.

The V and J genes are TRBV7-9 and TRBJ1-3; no definite D call. The length of the CDR3 is 13 residues. V was clipped by 5 bases and J by 4 bases, with 9 bases between them. Germline CDR1 SEHNR, CDR2 FQNEAQ (reference sequence). CDR3 residues: CASSPDNGNTIYF. CDR3 bases: TGTGCCAGCAGCCCTGACAACGGAAACACCATATATTTT.

V usage is TRBV28 and J usage is TRBJ2-2; TRBD2 matches at 8 bases. V gave up 3 bases and J gave up 5 bases; unmatched junction bases: 5. CDR1 MDHEN and CDR2 SYDVKM come from the germline V gene. This CDR3 has 15 amino acids. CDR3 DNA sequence: TGTGCCAGCAGTTTTCGTTCGGGGGGGACCGGGGAGCTGTTTTTT. It encodes CASSFRSGGTGELFF.

This chain joins TRBV10-1 and TRBJ2-7; 12 nucleotides agree with TRBD2. V lost 5 bases and J lost 0; bases outside the gene matches: 8. The CDR3 spans 17 residues. Germline-derived CDR1 and CDR2 are WNHNN and SYGVQD (reference sequence). The chain's CDR3 is CASSKSSGRESSYEQYF. DNA for the CDR3: TGCGCCAGCAGTAAATCTAGCGGGAGGGAAAGCTCCTACGAGCAGTACTTC.

There are a few counts of this clone. The chain employs TRBV6-6 and TRBJ2-3; D is uncertain. Trimming removed 5 bases from V and 2 bases from J, with 5 bases in between. CDR1 is MNHNY, CDR2 SVGAGI, per germline (reference sequence). The CDR3 contains 12 residues. Here the CDR3 reads CASSPDTDTQYF. In DNA, the CDR3 is TGTGCCAGCAGTCCAGACACAGATACGCAGTATTTT.

The chain couples TRBV18 to TRBJ2-1; perhaps D is TRBD1 or TRBD2 (6 bases each). CDR1 is KGHSH and CDR2 is LQKENI in the germline V gene. The CDR3 extends over 16 amino acids. The V gene lost 0 bases and the J gene lost 6 bases, with 15 bases spanning the gap. CDR3 sequence: CASSPPTGREGNEQFF. DNA for the CDR3: TGTGCCAGCTCACCACCCACAGGGCGGGAAGGCAATGAGCAGTTCTTC. The full variable domain, rest sourced from reference TRBV18 and TRBJ2-1, is NAGVMQNPRHLVRRRGQEARLRCSPMKGHSHVYWYRQLPEEGLKFMVYLQKENIIDESGMPKERFSAEFPKEGPSILRIQQVVRGDSAAYFCASSPPTGREGNEQFFGPGTRLTVL.

The V call is TRBV29-1, the J call TRBJ2-6; a possible D gene is TRBD2 (6 bases). Germline V CDR1 and CDR2: SQVTM, ANQGSEA. With 1 base removed from V and 2 bases from J, the gap between germline ends came to 9 bases. The CDR3 spans 15 residues. In DNA, the CDR3 is TGCAGCGTTGAAGGGGGAGGCCCTGGGGCCAACGTCCTGACTTTC. Protein product: CSVEGGGPGANVLTF. Full variable domain (missing parts from reference TRBV29-1 and TRBJ2-6): SAVISQKPSRDICQRGTSLTIQCQVDSQVTMMFWYRQQPGQSLTLIATANQGSEATYESGFVIDKFPISRPNLTFSTLTVSNMSPEDSSIYLCSVEGGGPGANVLTFGAGSRLTVL.

The rearrangement uses TRBV15 and TRBJ2-4, with D unresolved. Germline V gives CDR1 LNHNV, CDR2 YYDKDF (reference sequence). The CDR3 is 12 amino acids. The germline V and J ends were trimmed by 1 base and 3 bases, with 1 base remaining between them. CDR3 in DNA: TGTGCCACCAGCAGAGGCAAAAACATTCAGTACTTC. Amino acid sequence: CATSRGKNIQYF.

A few counts support this clone. J is TRBJ1-6 and V is TRBV6-6, with 8 bases fitting TRBD1. Germline V gives CDR1 MNHNY, CDR2 SVGAGI (reference sequence). With V trimmed by 6 bases and J by 6 bases, 7 bases remained unmatched. CDR3 length equals 15 residues. The CDR3 DNA reads TGTGCCAGCAGGGACAGGGCCCTTTCTAATTCACCCCTCCACTTT. This encodes CASRDRALSNSPLHF.

This sequence joins TRBV15 and TRBJ2-3, with D maybe TRBD2 (5 bases). Germline V gene lookup returns CDR1 LNHNV and CDR2 YYDKDF (reference sequence). V lost 7 bases to trimming and J lost 2 bases, with 22 bases between them. The CDR3 runs 17 residues. The CDR3 sequence: CATTRELGRGHTDTQYF. The CDR3 DNA is TGTGCCACCACCCGAGAGTTAGGGAGAGGGCACACAGATACGCAGTATTTT. The full variable domain, rest sourced from reference TRBV15 and TRBJ2-3, is DAMVIQNPRYQVTQFGKPVTLSCSQTLNHNVMYWYQQKSSQAPKLLFHYYDKDFNNEADTPDNFQSRRPNTSFCFLDIRSPGLGDTAMYLCATTRELGRGHTDTQYFGPGTRLTVL.

The J gene is TRBJ1-2, the V gene TRBV7-9; D not certain. Trimming removed 4 bases from V and 0 bases from J, with 9 bases in between. This CDR3 region has 14 residues. Germline assignment: CDR1 SEHNR and CDR2 FQNEAQ (reference sequence). In nucleotides, the CDR3 is TGTGCCAGCAGCTCGAACATTCCTAACTATGGCTACACCTTC. As protein: CASSSNIPNYGYTF.

The chain is built from TRBV6-6 and TRBJ2-5, with D uncertain. The assigned J gene may be wrong: the sequence end matches TRBJ2-7 better. Germline V CDR1 and CDR2: MNHNY, SVGAGI (reference sequence). This CDR3 has 15 amino acids. The CDR3 DNA sequence: TGTGCCAGCAGTTACGACATCGGGTTCAGTCACGAGCAGTACTTC. It yields the protein CASSYDIGFSHEQYF.

The chain has TRBV10-1 and TRBJ2-5, with no clear D. Near its end, the DNA agrees better with TRBJ2-7, so the J call may be wrong. The CDR3 has 13 amino acids. Per germline, CDR1 WNHNN and CDR2 SYGVQD (reference sequence). The DNA for the CDR3 is TGCGCCAGCAGTGAGGGGCCGGGCTACGAGCAGTACTTC. It yields the protein CASSEGPGYEQYF.

This clone is a singleton in its sample. CDR3 coding DNA: TGTGCCAGTAAGGGGAGTCCAGGAACAGGGGAAACTGAAGCTTTCTTT. Protein product: CASKGSPGTGETEAFF. The gene calls are TRBV19 and TRBJ1-1; TRBD1 agrees at 7 bases. Germline trimming cut 7 bases from V and 5 bases from J; bases unmatched to any gene: 16. Looked up from germline, CDR1 is LNHDA and CDR2 is SQIVND (reference sequence). CDR3 length equals 16 residues.

CDR3 nucleotide sequence: TGTGCTAGTGGTTTAGCGGGAGCAGGAGATACGCAGTATTTT. Protein sequence: CASGLAGAGDTQYF. V gene TRBV12-5 combines with J gene TRBJ2-3; 8 nucleotides align to TRBD2. This CDR3 spans 14 amino acids. The germline V gene has CDR1 LGHNT and CDR2 FRNRAP. Trimming removed 3 bases from V and 5 bases from J; junction bases left unmatched: 4. Full variable domain (outside the CDR3, taken from reference TRBV12-5 and TRBJ2-3): DARVTQTPRHKVTEMGQEVTMRCQPILGHNTVFWYRQTMMQGLELLAYFRNRAPLDDSGMPKDRFSAEMPDATLATLKIQPSEPRDSAVYFCASGLAGAGDTQYFGPGTRLTVL.

This chain connects TRBV28 to TRBJ1-1; no definite D call. CDR1 is MDHEN and CDR2 is SYDVKM in the germline V gene. CDR3 length: 14 residues. Trimming stripped 7 bases from V and 6 bases from J, with 18 bases between. The chain's CDR3 is CASNIHGNGPEAFF. CDR3 nucleotide sequence: TGTGCCAGCAATATTCACGGGAATGGTCCTGAAGCTTTCTTT.

The rearrangement uses TRBV4-1 and TRBJ2-2, with 11 bases fitting TRBD1. This CDR3 has 15 amino acids. After removal of 4 bases from V and 7 bases from J, the junction contained 5 bases not matched to a gene. Germline assignment: CDR1 MGHRA and CDR2 YSYEKL. The CDR3 region has the DNA TGCGCCAGCAGCCTCGGACAGGGGGCTCTCGGGGAGCTGTTTTTT. It codes for CASSLGQGALGELFF.

The V and J genes are TRBV30 and TRBJ2-7; TRBD1 might be the D (6 bases). Deletions cut 2 bases from V and 4 bases from J, with 9 bases between. The germline V gene encodes CDR1 GTSNPN and CDR2 SVGIG (reference sequence). This CDR3 is built from 12 residues. The CDR3 nucleotides are TGTGCCTGGAGTCAGCAGGGGTACGAGCAGTACTTC. This gives the protein CAWSQQGYEQYF.

The chain combines TRBV30 with TRBJ1-1, with D hard to call. The germline gives CDR1 GTSNPN, CDR2 SVGIG (reference sequence). V lost 5 bases, J lost 0 bases, and 10 bases lay in between. The CDR3 runs 13 residues. The CDR3 nucleotides are TGTGCCTGGTTCACCGCGCTGAACACTGAAGCTTTCTTT. Its protein product is CAWFTALNTEAFF.

CDR3 region: CASQARVSGANVLTF. The CDR3 DNA reads TGTGCCAGCCAGGCGAGGGTCTCTGGGGCCAACGTCCTGACTTTC. The genes are TRBV2 and TRBJ2-6; D might be TRBD2 (5 bases). The germline CDR1 and CDR2 sequences are SNHLY and FYNNEI. V lost 8 bases and J 0 bases, leaving 11 bases between the germline ends. The length of the CDR3 is 15 residues.

CDR3 in amino acids: CASSSGTSGGKGPGELFF. Written as DNA, the CDR3 is TGTGCCAGCAGCTCCGGGACTAGCGGGGGCAAAGGACCCGGGGAGCTGTTTTTT. This chain uses TRBV5-4 with TRBJ2-2; 14 bases align to TRBD2. The germline CDR1 and CDR2 sequences are SGHNT and YYREEE (reference sequence). The CDR3 contains 18 residues. The junction had 10 bases not matched to a gene; V was cut back by 3 bases and J by 6 bases.

The rearrangement links TRBV28 to TRBJ2-5; TRBD2 aligns across 9 bases. The J call is uncertain, as TRBJ2-7 better fits the DNA end. The V gene's germline CDR1 is MDHEN and CDR2 SYDVKM. The CDR3 is 18 residues long. CDR3 DNA sequence: TGTGCCAGCAGTTTATTAGGGACTAGCTTACCCCAGAGCTACGAGCAGTACTTC. This encodes CASSLLGTSLPQSYEQYF.